Following are 6 T cell receptor beta chains from one sample sequenced in a study of cytomegalovirus exposure and HLA in healthy donors. Profiling relied on immunoSEQ multiplex PCR, and the TCRdb table lists in-frame clones only, not all of them. The sample contains 240,000 or so clones, about 90% of which appear only once. The sequenced material came from PBMCs. These receptors were taken from a woman aged 25 to 39 in good health and CMV-seropositive.

The chain combines TRBV27 with TRBJ2-2, with no clear D. CDR1 is MNHEY and CDR2 is SMNVEV in the germline V gene (reference sequence). CDR3 size: 13 residues. The germline V and J ends were trimmed by 6 bases and 4 bases, with 9 bases remaining between them. In DNA, the CDR3 is TGTGCCAGCAGCCCCGTGAGCACCGGGGAGCTGTTTTTT. This sequence encodes CASSPVSTGELFF.

The V and J genes are TRBV6-5 and TRBJ1-2; D possibly corresponds to TRBD1 (5 bases). The V and J ends lost 2 bases and 2 bases respectively, with 15 bases between them. Looked up from germline, CDR1 is MNHEY and CDR2 is SVGAGI. CDR3 length equals 16 residues. DNA for the CDR3: TGTGCCAGCAGTTACGGGAGGGGCAAAACAAACTATGGCTACACCTTC. Amino acids: CASSYGRGKTNYGYTF.

The chain recombines TRBV5-6 with TRBJ2-7; no definite D call. V was clipped by 4 bases and J by 3 bases, with 8 bases between them. The CDR3 is 12 residues long. CDR1 SGHDT and CDR2 YYEEEE come from the germline V gene. This chain's CDR3 is CASSRQYYEQYF. The CDR3 nucleotides read TGTGCCAGCAGCCGACAATACTACGAGCAGTACTTC.

J is TRBJ1-2 and V is TRBV6-6; 7 bases align to TRBD1. Germline CDR1 and CDR2: MNHNY and SVGAGI (reference sequence). Trimming took 5 bases from V and 7 from J; bases not matched to a gene: 13. This CDR3 spans 15 amino acids. In DNA form, the CDR3 reads TGTGCCAGCAGTGAGACAGGGTTTCCGCTAAGTGGCTACACCTTC. This translates into CASSETGFPLSGYTF.

This clone has just one count. The rearrangement uses TRBV28 and TRBJ2-1, with TRBD2 matching 8 bases. Germline loops: CDR1 MDHEN, CDR2 SYDVKM. The CDR3 consists of 12 residues. V shed 7 bases, J shed 5 bases, and the junction held 1 base outside the gene matches. The DNA for the CDR3 is TGTGCCAGCAAACTAGCGGACAATGAGCAGTTCTTC. This encodes CASKLADNEQFF.

CDR3 coding DNA: TGCAGCGTTCGAGCGGGGCTCCCCACAGATACGCAGTATTTT. Amino acid sequence: CSVRAGLPTDTQYF. V gene TRBV29-1 combines with J gene TRBJ2-3; 7 nucleotides line up with TRBD2. Germline assignment: CDR1 SQVTM and CDR2 ANQGSEA. The CDR3 has 14 residues. V was pared by 5 bases and J by 2 bases, with 7 bases of the junction left unmatched.